This is a list of T cell receptor beta chains from one sample in a study of early T cells in non-severe SARS-CoV-2 infection. MiXCR was run by TCRdb on the 5' RACE reads, yielding one entry per CDR3 protein. The sample consists of tens of thousands of distinct CDR3 sequences, 6% to 7% of them appearing once. Sequenced material: whole blood. Receptor source: an adult who was a healthcare worker with PCR-confirmed SARS-CoV-2 infection or an uninfected control (not recorded which). The CDR3 runs from the conserved cysteine through the conserved F or W. A D gene is named only where the DNA matches it firmly. The size field is filled for only some rows; it gives once, few, many or a size class.

d_gene	j_gene	v_gene	abundance	CDR3aa	CDR3nt
TRBD2	TRBJ2-3	TRBV20-1	many	CSARDPRGGSTDTQYF	TGCAGTGCTAGAGACCCCCGCGGGGGGAGCACAGATACGCAGTATTTT
TRBD1	TRBJ1-2	TRBV7-6	few	CASSPPGQGPLTF	TGTGCCAGCAGCCCGCCGGGACAGGGTCCTCTTACCTTC
TRBD1	TRBJ2-1	TRBV18	few	CASSPRSGGRNEQFF	TGTGCCAGCTCACCTAGGTCAGGGGGTCGGAATGAGCAGTTCTTC
TRBD1	TRBJ2-6	TRBV3-1	-	CASSPWDRGRVLTF	TGTGCCAGCAGCCCGTGGGACAGGGGGCGCGTCCTGACTTTC
-	TRBJ2-7	TRBV7-8	-	CASSLGPRQASSYEQYF	TGTGCCAGCAGCTTAGGCCCTCGACAGGCCAGCTCCTACGAGCAGTACTTC
-	TRBJ1-2	TRBV9	many	CASSVADTGNYGYTF	TGTGCCAGCAGCGTAGCGGACACGGGAAACTATGGCTACACCTTC
-	TRBJ1-1	TRBV28	many	CASSIGGSRYTEAFF	TGTGCCAGCAGCATAGGCGGATCGAGATACACTGAAGCTTTCTTT
-	TRBJ1-1	TRBV6-2/TRBV6-3	few	CASRRLTAEAFF	TGTGCCAGCCGAAGGTTGACCGCTGAAGCTTTCTTT
-	TRBJ1-1	TRBV29-1	many	CSVEYRKSGAFF	TGCAGCGTTGAATACCGGAAGTCGGGAGCTTTCTTT
-	TRBJ1-5	TRBV2	-	CASSETGGNQPQHF	TGTGCCAGCAGCGAAACCGGAGGGAATCAGCCCCAGCATTTT
TRBD1	TRBJ1-3	TRBV20-1	many	CSARDASWNRGQSGNTIYF	TGCAGTGCTAGAGATGCGAGTTGGAACAGGGGGCAGTCTGGAAACACCATATATTTT
TRBD1	TRBJ1-5	TRBV10-3	many	CAISESGQGKQPQHF	TGTGCCATCAGTGAGTCGGGACAGGGGAAGCAGCCCCAGCATTTT
TRBD2	TRBJ2-3	TRBV7-8	-	CASSILAGISTDTQYF	TGTGCCAGCAGCATACTAGCGGGGATAAGCACAGATACGCAGTATTTT
-	TRBJ2-7	TRBV20-1	many	CSARSPAVKPYEQYF	TGCAGTGCTAGGTCCCCTGCGGTGAAGCCCTACGAGCAGTACTTC
-	TRBJ1-4	TRBV6-6	many	CASSPDWRGGKLFF	TGTGCCAGCAGCCCGGACTGGAGAGGTGGAAAACTGTTTTTT
-	TRBJ1-5	TRBV5-1	many	CASSWPHGGVDQPQHF	TGCGCCAGCAGCTGGCCCCACGGGGGTGTGGATCAGCCCCAGCATTTT
-	TRBJ2-7	TRBV4-3	many	CASSQEAGYEQYF	TGCGCCAGCAGCCAAGAGGCGGGATACGAGCAGTACTTC
-	TRBJ1-5	TRBV5-1	-	CASSPGGTSNQPQHF	TGCGCCAGCAGCCCCGGGGGAACTAGCAATCAGCCCCAGCATTTT
TRBD2	TRBJ2-1	TRBV19	-	CASRELAGVGNEQFF	TGTGCCAGTAGGGAACTAGCGGGGGTCGGCAATGAGCAGTTCTTC
-	TRBJ2-2	TRBV14	few	CASSQEEIGTSITGELFF	TGTGCCAGCAGCCAAGAGGAGATCGGGACCTCTATCACCGGGGAGCTGTTTTTT
-	TRBJ2-4	TRBV30	-	CAWSVRRGEGIQYF	TGTGCCTGGAGTGTAAGGAGGGGGGAAGGCATTCAGTACTTC
TRBD2	TRBJ2-3	TRBV6-4	few	CASSALAGPTDTQYF	TGTGCCAGCAGTGCACTAGCGGGGCCCACAGATACGCAGTATTTT
-	TRBJ2-3	TRBV5-1	many	CASSLYRTRTDTQYF	TGCGCCAGCAGCTTGTACAGAACTCGCACAGATACGCAGTATTTT
-	TRBJ1-1	TRBV7-2	few	CASSLGARNTEAFF	TGTGCCAGCAGCTTAGGAGCTAGGAACACTGAAGCTTTCTTT
-	TRBJ2-3	TRBV15	few	CATSRDLSLGSASTDTQYF	TGTGCCACCAGCAGAGATTTATCATTGGGTTCTGCTAGCACAGATACGCAGTATTTT
-	TRBJ2-1	TRBV11-3	-	CASSRGTGRLINDEQFF	TGTGCCAGCAGCCGCGGCACAGGTCGGCTTATTAATGATGAGCAGTTCTTC
-	TRBJ2-5	TRBV9	few	CASSASLGGFQETQYF	TGTGCCAGCAGCGCCTCCCTGGGGGGCTTCCAAGAGACCCAGTACTTC
-	TRBJ2-6	TRBV3-1	many	CASSLRDIVISGANVLTF	TGTGCCAGCAGCCTCCGGGACATTGTTATTTCTGGGGCCAACGTCCTGACTTTC
-	TRBJ2-7	TRBV7-9	few	CASSTAYEQYF	TGTGCCAGCAGCACTGCCTACGAGCAGTACTTC
-	TRBJ2-5	TRBV7-2	-	CASSLVLRETQYF	TGTGCCAGCAGCTTAGTACTGAGAGAGACCCAGTACTTC
TRBD1	TRBJ1-4	TRBV5-4	many	CASSRGEGDSEKLFF	TGTGCCAGCAGCCGTGGGGAAGGGGACAGTGAAAAACTGTTTTTT
-	TRBJ1-3	TRBV20-1	many	CSAISGNTIYF	TGCAGTGCTATTAGCGGAAACACCATATATTTT
-	TRBJ1-2	TRBV4-2	-	CASSQDQGREAGYTF	TGTGCCAGCAGCCAAGATCAAGGCAGGGAGGCTGGCTACACCTTC
TRBD1	TRBJ2-5	TRBV28	many	CASKTQGEETQYF	TGTGCCAGCAAAACACAGGGGGAGGAGACCCAGTACTTC
TRBD1	TRBJ1-2	TRBV18	few	CASSLKGAGGDGYTF	TGTGCCAGCTCACTGAAAGGAGCAGGGGGAGATGGCTACACCTTC
TRBD1	TRBJ2-7	TRBV12-3/TRBV12-4	many	CASSLVVGQGEYEQYF	TGTGCCAGCAGTCTAGTGGTGGGGCAGGGGGAATACGAGCAGTACTTC
-	TRBJ1-2	TRBV11-2	many	CASSFSGFQWGYTF	TGTGCCAGCAGCTTCTCAGGGTTCCAGTGGGGCTACACCTTC
-	TRBJ2-7	TRBV5-6	many	CASSFFWVDFGRDEQYF	TGTGCCAGCAGCTTCTTTTGGGTGGACTTCGGCAGGGACGAGCAGTACTTC
TRBD1	TRBJ2-3	TRBV20-1	many	CSAPGQAPDTQYF	TGCAGTGCACCGGGACAGGCCCCAGATACGCAGTATTTT
-	TRBJ2-3	TRBV9	-	CASSVAFATQYF	TGTGCCAGCAGCGTTGCGTTCGCTACGCAGTATTTT
TRBD1	TRBJ2-1	TRBV9	many	CASSRDSLLGEQFF	TGTGCCAGCAGCCGGGACAGCCTCCTCGGTGAGCAGTTCTTC
-	TRBJ1-2	TRBV12-3/TRBV12-4	few	CASSGGSYTF	TGTGCCAGCAGTGGGGGGAGCTACACCTTC
-	TRBJ2-7	TRBV18	-	CASSPGGDEQYF	TGTGCCAGCTCACCAGGAGGAGACGAGCAGTACTTC
-	TRBJ2-7	TRBV19	few	CASSSSGPRNYEQYF	TGTGCCAGTAGTTCCTCCGGGCCAAGGAACTACGAGCAGTACTTC
TRBD1	TRBJ1-5	TRBV7-8	-	CASSLDRGKGQPQHF	TGTGCCAGCAGCTTAGACAGGGGAAAGGGACAGCCCCAGCATTTT
-	TRBJ1-2	TRBV19	many	CASSISWAANYGYTF	TGTGCCAGTAGTATATCCTGGGCAGCTAACTATGGCTACACCTTC
-	TRBJ1-3	TRBV7-2	few	CASSFQQLSSGNTIYF	TGTGCCAGCAGCTTTCAGCAGCTAAGCTCTGGAAACACCATATATTTT
-	TRBJ1-6	TRBV12-3/TRBV12-4	-	CAGSSQGSPNSPLHF	TGTGCCGGCAGTTCCCAAGGGAGTCCCAATTCACCCCTCCACTTT
TRBD2	TRBJ2-3	TRBV7-8	many	CASSSLSGGPSTDTQYF	TGTGCCAGCAGCTCCCTTAGCGGGGGCCCTAGCACAGATACGCAGTATTTT
-	TRBJ2-5	TRBV6-2/TRBV6-3	-	CASSATEQETQYF	TGTGCCAGCAGCGCGACAGAGCAAGAGACCCAGTACTTC
-	TRBJ2-5	TRBV3-1	many	CASSQMGETQYF	TGTGCCAGCAGCCAAATGGGGGAGACCCAGTACTTC
-	TRBJ1-1	TRBV29-1	many	CSVEDPTEAFF	TGCAGCGTTGAAGATCCCACTGAAGCTTTCTTT
-	TRBJ1-4	TRBV6-5	few	CASSYNRVGEEKLFF	TGTGCCAGCAGTTACAACAGGGTGGGTGAAGAAAAACTGTTTTTT
TRBD1	TRBJ2-7	TRBV2	few	CASREDRGAPYEQYF	TGTGCCAGCAGAGAGGACAGGGGAGCTCCCTACGAGCAGTACTTC
-	TRBJ2-7	TRBV20-1	many	CSAIPRQGYYEQYF	TGCAGTGCTATCCCCCGCCAGGGCTACTACGAGCAGTACTTC
-	TRBJ1-1	TRBV5-8	many	CASSLRGSLNTEAFF	TGTGCCAGCAGCTTGAGAGGCAGTCTGAACACTGAAGCTTTCTTT
-	TRBJ2-3	TRBV4-2	many	CASSPGGDPTQYF	TGTGCCAGCAGCCCGGGCGGGGACCCTACGCAGTATTTT
-	TRBJ2-3	TRBV11-2	few	CASSLGHRSTDTQYF	TGTGCCAGCAGCTTAGGTCACAGAAGCACAGATACGCAGTATTTT